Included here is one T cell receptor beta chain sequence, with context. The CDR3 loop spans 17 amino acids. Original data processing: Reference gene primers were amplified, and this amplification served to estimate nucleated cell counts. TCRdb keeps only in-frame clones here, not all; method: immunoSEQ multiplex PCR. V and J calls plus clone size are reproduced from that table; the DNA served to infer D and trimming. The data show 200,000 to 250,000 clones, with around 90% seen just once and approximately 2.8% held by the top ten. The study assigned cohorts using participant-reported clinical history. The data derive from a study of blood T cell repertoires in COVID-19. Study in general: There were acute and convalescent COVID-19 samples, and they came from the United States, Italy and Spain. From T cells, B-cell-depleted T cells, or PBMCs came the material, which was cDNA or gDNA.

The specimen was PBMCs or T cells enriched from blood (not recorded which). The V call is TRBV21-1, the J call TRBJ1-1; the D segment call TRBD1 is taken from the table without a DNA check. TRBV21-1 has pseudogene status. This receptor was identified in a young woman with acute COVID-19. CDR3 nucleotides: TGTGCCAGCAGCGGCCCGGACAGGGGGCGCGGGAGAACTGAAGCTTTCTTT. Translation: CASSGPDRGRGRTEAFF.